A single sample gave rise to the 25 T cell receptor beta chains below, sequenced in a study of CD8+ T cells in alopecia areata. Once RNA had been extracted, it was reverse transcribed into cDNA to act as the sequencing template. Produced via immunoSEQ multiplex PCR; TCRdb's table is partial and in-frame only. Of some 120,000 clones in the sample, over 55% were seen once. The treatment: oral pan-JAK inhibitor, 5-10 mg twice daily. Source: CD4+ T cells sorted from blood, taken at week 4, from a patient treated with tofacitinib. These receptors were collected from a human donor with alopecia areata.

The V call is TRBV29-1, the J call TRBJ2-7, with 10 bases matching TRBD1. Trimming at V came to 6 bases and at J to 0 bases, leaving 5 bases not matched to a gene. Germline-derived CDR1 and CDR2 are SQVTM and ANQGSEA. CDR3 length equals 14 residues. CDR3 protein: CSVAGTGVSYEQYF. In DNA, the CDR3 is TGCAGCGTCGCCGGGACAGGGGTCTCCTACGAGCAGTACTTC.

The chain links TRBV29-1 to TRBJ2-5; weak D call: TRBD1 (7 bases). Germline V lookup: CDR1 SQVTM, CDR2 ANQGSEA. V lost 7 bases, J lost 5 bases, and 17 bases lay in between. CDR3 length: 13 amino acids. CDR3 nucleotide sequence: TGCAGCGGCGGAGGGGGCGCGGGTGAGACCCAGTACTTC. It is translated as CSGGGGAGETQYF.

This chain links TRBV27 with TRBJ1-2; D uncertain. This CDR3 is built from 14 residues. V was shortened by 7 bases and J by 0 bases, with 12 bases between the two germline ends. CDR1 is MNHEY, CDR2 SMNVEV, per germline (reference sequence). DNA of the CDR3: TGTGCCAGCAAAAATTTAGGAGCTAACTATGGCTACACCTTC. Its protein is CASKNLGANYGYTF.

V gene TRBV5-1 combines with J gene TRBJ2-3; 9 nucleotides line up with TRBD1. Germline V CDR1 and CDR2: SGHRS, YFSETQ. The CDR3 contains 16 residues. V was pared by 0 bases and J by 3 bases, with 5 bases of the junction left unmatched. The CDR3 protein is CASSLGTGERTDTQYF. In DNA form, the CDR3 reads TGCGCCAGCAGCTTGGGGACAGGGGAAAGGACAGATACGCAGTATTTT.

CDR3 residues: CAISERQGTKEQYF. The DNA for the CDR3 is TGTGCCATCAGTGAGAGACAGGGAACTAAGGAGCAGTACTTC. The chain carries TRBV10-3 and TRBJ2-7, with 7 bases fitting TRBD1. The CDR3 is 14 amino acids. CDR1 and CDR2 from the germline V gene are ENHRY and SYGVKD. After removal of 2 bases from V and 7 bases from J, the junction contained 8 bases not matched to a gene.

This clone was counted many times. Here the CDR3 DNA reads TGTGCCACCCGAACGCGCACTGAAGCTTTCTTT. It yields the protein CATRTRTEAFF. The J gene is TRBJ1-1, the V gene TRBV19, with D unclear. The CDR3 runs 11 residues. The V gene's germline CDR1 is LNHDA and CDR2 SQIVND (reference sequence). V gave up 10 bases and J gave up 4 bases, with 10 bases separating them.

The gene calls are TRBV9 and TRBJ2-7; no firm D call. The CDR3 spans 14 residues. CDR1 is SGDLS, CDR2 YYNGEE, per germline. V was shortened by 0 bases and J by 5 bases, with 12 bases between the two germline ends. CDR3 bases: TGTGCCAGCAGCGTAGGGGCAGTCGGCCACGAGCAGTACTTC. This translates into CASSVGAVGHEQYF.

The J gene is TRBJ2-7, the V gene TRBV9; 12 nucleotides match TRBD2. V was clipped by 4 bases and J by 6 bases; unmatched bases: 8. Germline CDR1 and CDR2: SGDLS and YYNGEE. The CDR3 covers 15 residues. This chain's CDR3 is CASSSRLAGVGEQYF. Written as DNA, the CDR3 is TGTGCCAGCAGCTCCCGACTAGCGGGGGTTGGCGAGCAGTACTTC.

This clone was recorded once. This chain links TRBV15 with TRBJ2-6; 7 bases are shared with TRBD2. Germline CDR1 reads LNHNV; CDR2 reads YYDKDF (reference sequence). The CDR3 extends over 15 amino acids. The V and J ends lost 0 bases and 9 bases, in that order; junction bases with no gene match: 5. The CDR3 region is CATSRDGGRVNVLTF. The CDR3 DNA sequence: TGTGCCACCAGCAGAGATGGGGGGAGGGTCAACGTCCTGACTTTC.

This clone was seen more than once but under ten times. The genes are TRBV11-2 and TRBJ2-2; D unclear. This CDR3 is 13 amino acids long. The germline gives CDR1 SGHAT, CDR2 FQNNGV. V gave up 5 bases and J gave up 6 bases, with 10 bases separating them. This CDR3 is CASSPSFSGELFF. Written as DNA, the CDR3 is TGTGCCAGCAGCCCCAGTTTCTCCGGGGAGCTGTTTTTT. Full variable domain (outside the CDR3, taken from reference TRBV11-2 and TRBJ2-2): EAGVAQSPRYKIIEKRQSVAFWCNPISGHATLYWYQQILGQGPKLLIQFQNNGVVDDSQLPKDRFSAERLKGVDSTLKIQPAKLEDSAVYLCASSPSFSGELFFGEGSRLTVL.

The chain combines TRBV10-3 with TRBJ2-1; D is undetermined. Germline lookup yields CDR1 ENHRY and CDR2 SYGVKD. V lost 11 bases and J lost 0, with 17 bases in between. The CDR3 has 15 residues. CDR3 bases: TGTGCCCTAAACCCCCCGGGCCGCTCCTACAATGAGCAGTTCTTC. It is translated as CALNPPGRSYNEQFF.

The chain is built from TRBV2 and TRBJ1-5; no clear D. The V gene lost 4 bases and the J gene lost 4 bases, with 8 bases spanning the gap. Germline CDR1 SNHLY, CDR2 FYNNEI. The CDR3 extends over 13 amino acids. Written as DNA, the CDR3 is TGTGCCAGCAGTGTTCTGCTAAATCAGCCCCAGCATTTT. Translated, it gives CASSVLLNQPQHF.

The rearrangement links TRBV2 to TRBJ1-1; TRBD1 agrees at 9 bases. The CDR3 totals 14 residues. V lost 2 bases to trimming and J lost 5 bases; unmatched junction nucleotides: 3. Germline V gene lookup returns CDR1 SNHLY and CDR2 FYNNEI. CDR3 amino acids: CASSERTGVTEAFF. As DNA, the CDR3 is TGTGCCAGCAGTGAAAGGACAGGGGTAACTGAAGCTTTCTTT.

This chain links TRBV4-2 with TRBJ1-1; D remains ambiguous. The CDR3 covers 16 residues. Trimming cost V 4 bases and J 0 bases, with 15 bases left between them. Per germline, CDR1 LGHNA and CDR2 YNFKEQ. CDR3 DNA sequence: TGTGCCAGCAGCCCGCGGACGGATAACATGAACACTGAAGCTTTCTTT. Amino acids: CASSPRTDNMNTEAFF.

The V and J genes are TRBV4-1 and TRBJ2-5; D not resolved. This CDR3 is 12 amino acids long. Trimming removed 4 bases from V and 4 bases from J, with 7 bases in between. Germline assignment: CDR1 MGHRA and CDR2 YSYEKL. CDR3 nucleotide sequence: TGCGCCAGCAGCCTGACCCTAGAGACCCAGTACTTC. This codes for CASSLTLETQYF.

V is TRBV2 and J is TRBJ1-3; D unresolved. Germline loops: CDR1 SNHLY, CDR2 FYNNEI. This CDR3 is 12 amino acids long. V dropped 3 bases and J dropped 0 bases, with 0 bases sitting between them. The CDR3 region has the DNA TGTGCCAGCAGTGACTCTGGAAACACCATATATTTT. This sequence encodes CASSDSGNTIYF.

The gene calls are TRBV29-1 and TRBJ2-7, with D maybe TRBD2 (6 bases). CDR1 SQVTM and CDR2 ANQGSEA come from the germline V gene. Trimming took 4 bases from V and 1 from J, leaving 11 bases between them. The CDR3 extends over 13 amino acids. CDR3 sequence: CSVGAGFSYEQYF. The CDR3, as DNA: TGCAGCGTTGGGGCGGGATTTTCCTACGAGCAGTACTTC.

The V and J genes are TRBV5-4 and TRBJ2-3; D is possibly TRBD1 (6 bases). This CDR3 has 15 amino acids. The V gene lost 0 bases and the J gene lost 1 base, with 9 bases spanning the gap. CDR1 and CDR2 from the germline V gene are SGHNT and YYREEE (reference sequence). CDR3 loop: CASSLEGQRTDTQYF. CDR3 DNA: TGTGCCAGCAGCTTGGAGGGACAACGCACAGATACGCAGTATTTT.

This clone was seen a few times. V gene TRBV6-6 combines with J gene TRBJ1-4, with a tentative D call TRBD1 (5 bases). The ends were cut back, 7 bases at V and 9 bases at J, with 21 bases in the middle. Germline V CDR1 and CDR2: MNHNY, SVGAGI (reference sequence). The CDR3 length is 15 residues. The CDR3 spells CASKEGDLIMKKLFF. For the CDR3, the DNA is TGTGCCAGCAAGGAAGGGGACCTGATAATGAAAAAACTGTTTTTT.

The V call is TRBV25-1, the J call TRBJ1-1; 9 positions match TRBD1. Germline CDR1 is MGHDK and CDR2 is SYGVNS. The V and J ends lost 8 bases and 5 bases, in that order; junction bases with no gene match: 6. The CDR3 extends over 13 amino acids. CDR3 sequence: CASSGDRGTEAFF. For the CDR3, the DNA is TGTGCCAGCTCTGGCGACAGGGGGACTGAAGCTTTCTTT.

The gene calls are TRBV5-1 and TRBJ1-1; D not certain. V gave up 4 bases and J gave up 1 base, with 8 bases separating them. This CDR3 contains 13 residues. Germline CDR1 reads SGHRS; CDR2 reads YFSETQ. The CDR3 region is CASSGRSNTEAFF. The CDR3 DNA is TGCGCCAGCAGCGGCAGGTCGAACACTGAAGCTTTCTTT.

As regards this clone: The germline gene is not matched at one end of the junction; a read error may be the cause. Here the CDR3 reads CAGSSIQGVQGTGELFF. DNA for the CDR3: TGTGCCGGCAGCTCAATCCAGGGGGTGCAAGGGACCGGGGAGCTGTTTTTT. The rearrangement joins TRBV7-9 to TRBJ2-2; 7 bases map to TRBD1. CDR1 is SEHNR, CDR2 FQNEAQ, per germline (reference sequence). The CDR3 totals 17 residues.

This clone was seen a handful of times. The chain has TRBV29-1 and TRBJ2-7; D is unresolved. Trimming stripped 4 bases from V and 3 bases from J, with 7 bases between. The V gene's germline CDR1 is SQVTM and CDR2 ANQGSEA. The length of the CDR3 is 11 residues. In DNA form, the CDR3 reads TGCAGCGTTGGACACGTCTACGAGCAGTACTTC. This sequence encodes CSVGHVYEQYF.

This clone was seen a few times. The genes are TRBV5-1 and TRBJ1-3; D unclear. V lost 1 base and J 0 bases, leaving 8 bases between the germline ends. The CDR3 consists of 15 residues. Germline lookup yields CDR1 SGHRS and CDR2 YFSETQ. CDR3 amino acids: CASSLSADSGNTIYF. For the CDR3, the DNA is TGCGCCAGCAGCTTGTCGGCCGACTCTGGAAACACCATATATTTT.

The rearrangement links TRBV29-1 to TRBJ1-2, with D perhaps TRBD1 (5 bases). V was pared by 6 bases and J by 6 bases, with 14 bases between. CDR3 length equals 12 residues. Germline CDR1 and CDR2: SQVTM and ANQGSEA. DNA of the CDR3: TGCAGCGTCACGACAGCTACCAATGGCTACACCTTC. Protein sequence: CSVTTATNGYTF.